These T cell receptor beta chains were read from a single sample in a study of T cell repertoires in cytomegalovirus infection. One entry per CDR3 protein results from TCRdb running MiXCR on the reads. The sample shows approximately 1,000,000 distinct CDR3 sequences, 30% to 40% of them seen only once. No cognate antigen is known for these TCRs. The material sequenced was cultured CD8+ T cells from PBMCs, taken from culture after CMV antigen stimulation. The receptors originated from a human donor in good health (CMV status not recorded). Some clones in this sample may be carry-over from other donors' samples. Both conserved end residues are part of each CDR3. The D gene is left open where the match is weak. Only some rows state a clone size, as once, few, many or a class for expanded clones.

D: -; V: TRBV9; J: TRBJ1-1; size: many; DNA: TGTGCCAGCAGCGTAGTTGGCAACTTGAGGACTGAAGCTTTCTTT; CDR3: CASSVVGNLRTEAFF
D: -; V: TRBV20-1; J: TRBJ2-3; size: -; DNA: TGCAGTGCTAGAGATCGGTCGGAGACGAGGAGAGCAGATACGCAGTATTTT; CDR3: CSARDRSETRRADTQYF
D: -; V: TRBV6-5; J: TRBJ1-1; size: -; DNA: TGTGCCAGCAGTTACCAGGACGGGAGTGGTACTGAAGCTTTCTTT; CDR3: CASSYQDGSGTEAFF
D: TRBD1; V: TRBV7-9; J: TRBJ1-5; size: -; DNA: TGTGCCAGCAGCCCTTATGGGACAGGGAGCAATCAGCCCCAGCATTTT; CDR3: CASSPYGTGSNQPQHF
D: -; V: TRBV4-1; J: TRBJ1-2; size: -; DNA: TGCGCCAGCAGCCAAGAAGACAGAGGTTCTAACTATGGCTACACCTTC; CDR3: CASSQEDRGSNYGYTF
D: -; V: TRBV7-9; J: TRBJ2-3; size: many; DNA: TGTGCCAGCAGCCCACCTACTGACTCAGATACGCAGTATTTT; CDR3: CASSPPTDSDTQYF
D: -; V: TRBV20-1; J: TRBJ1-5; size: -; DNA: TGCAGTGCTAGAGTTGTGGGACACCTTAATCAGCCCCAGCATTTT; CDR3: CSARVVGHLNQPQHF
D: TRBD1; V: TRBV2; J: TRBJ2-1; size: -; DNA: TGTGCCAGCCCGGGACAGTTCGTCGATGAGCAGTTCTTC; CDR3: CASPGQFVDEQFF
D: -; V: TRBV7-6; J: TRBJ1-2; size: once; DNA: TGTGCCAGCAGCTTCACAGGGCGTTTTGTGGATGGCTACACCTTC; CDR3: CASSFTGRFVDGYTF
D: -; V: TRBV28; J: TRBJ2-3; size: many; DNA: TGTGCCAGCAGTCGGGACAAACTCACAGATACGCAGTATTTT; CDR3: CASSRDKLTDTQYF
D: TRBD1; V: TRBV29-1; J: TRBJ2-2; size: -; DNA: TGCAGCGCCGGGACAGGGGACACCGGGGAGCTGTTTTTT; CDR3: CSAGTGDTGELFF
D: TRBD1; V: TRBV5-6; J: TRBJ1-2; size: -; DNA: TGTGCCAGCAGCCATATCCGGACAGGGTGGAACTATGGCTACACCTTC; CDR3: CASSHIRTGWNYGYTF
D: -; V: TRBV7-8; J: TRBJ2-5; size: -; DNA: TGTGCCAGCAGCTCAAGTGGAGGGGTTCGAGAGACCCAGTACTTC; CDR3: CASSSSGGVRETQYF
D: TRBD2; V: TRBV5-1; J: TRBJ2-1; size: -; DNA: TGCGCCAGCCCCGGAGCGGGGGGCCGCTACAATGAGCAGTTCTTC; CDR3: CASPGAGGRYNEQFF
D: TRBD2; V: TRBV12-3/TRBV12-4; J: TRBJ2-3; size: -; DNA: TGTGCCAGCAGCTCATCCGGGACTAGCGTGGAAGATACGCAGTATTTT; CDR3: CASSSSGTSVEDTQYF
D: TRBD1; V: TRBV9; J: TRBJ2-1; size: -; DNA: TGTGCCAGCAGAGGGACAGCTGGCAATGAGCAGTTCTTC; CDR3: CASRGTAGNEQFF
D: -; V: TRBV6-5; J: TRBJ1-2; size: few; DNA: TGTGCCAGCACGAGGGCAGGCAGCTTATATGGCTACACCTTC; CDR3: CASTRAGSLYGYTF
D: TRBD2; V: TRBV11-3; J: TRBJ2-1; size: few; DNA: TGTGCCAGCAGCCCCAGGACTAGCGGGGGCCGCGTGGACAATGAGCAGTTCTTC; CDR3: CASSPRTSGGRVDNEQFF
D: TRBD1; V: TRBV27; J: TRBJ1-1; size: few; DNA: TGTGCCAGCAGTGCACAGGGGCCGGACACTGAAGCTTTCTTT; CDR3: CASSAQGPDTEAFF
D: -; V: TRBV7-9; J: TRBJ1-4; size: -; DNA: TGTCCCAGCACCCCCGGCGGGGGGCTCTGGACTAATGAAAAACTGTTTTTT; CDR3: CPSTPGGGLWTNEKLFF
D: -; V: TRBV4-1; J: TRBJ1-2; size: -; DNA: TGCGCCAGCAGCCAAGATATCCAGGGATTATGGAATGGCTACACCTTC; CDR3: CASSQDIQGLWNGYTF
D: -; V: TRBV19; J: TRBJ2-1; size: -; DNA: TGTGCCAGTAGTTTGGCAGGGTGGTCCCTTGAGCAGTTCTTC; CDR3: CASSLAGWSLEQFF
D: -; V: TRBV7-6; J: TRBJ1-1; size: many; DNA: TGTGCCAGCAGCTTAGGGCGCATCCGTGAAGCTTTCTTT; CDR3: CASSLGRIREAFF
D: -; V: TRBV19; J: TRBJ1-1; size: once; DNA: TGTGCCAGTAGGAGGAGTGGGGGGCCTAGGAACACTGAAGCTTTCTTT; CDR3: CASRRSGGPRNTEAFF
D: -; V: TRBV7-2; J: TRBJ2-1; size: -; DNA: TGTGCCAGCAGCCGAGATCCCTATGAGCAGTTCTTC; CDR3: CASSRDPYEQFF
D: -; V: TRBV12-3/TRBV12-4; J: TRBJ2-5; size: -; DNA: TGTGCCAGCAGTGCCCAGGCAGCCGGGCCCCAGTACTTC; CDR3: CASSAQAAGPQYF
D: -; V: TRBV7-9; J: TRBJ2-5; size: -; DNA: TGTGCCAGCAGCTGGTGGAGGCAAGAGACCCAGTACTTC; CDR3: CASSWWRQETQYF
D: TRBD1; V: TRBV7-6; J: TRBJ2-6; size: -; DNA: TGTGCCAACAGCGCCGACAGGGCGGCCGGGGCCAACGTCCTGACTTTC; CDR3: CANSADRAAGANVLTF
D: TRBD1; V: TRBV9; J: TRBJ2-2; size: few; DNA: TGTGCCAGCAGCGTAGACAACAGGGGGCCGAACACCGGGGAGCTGTTTTTT; CDR3: CASSVDNRGPNTGELFF
D: -; V: TRBV7-8; J: TRBJ2-1; size: many; DNA: TGTGCCAGCAGCTTAGGCCAGCCTGTGGAGCAGTTCTTC; CDR3: CASSLGQPVEQFF
D: -; V: TRBV13; J: TRBJ1-1; size: -; DNA: TGTGCCAGCCTCTTAAGGGTAAGGACTGAAGCTTTCTTT; CDR3: CASLLRVRTEAFF